These T cell receptor beta chains were read from a single sample in a study of blood T cells in healthy people across ages. TCRdb re-derived calls from the 5' RACE reads in MiXCR, one entry per CDR3 protein. The table lists roughly 2 million distinct CDR3 sequences, 49% of them singletons. Material for sequencing was blood. Receptor source: a woman aged 40 to 50 in good health. CDR3s include the opening cysteine and the closing phenylalanine or tryptophan.

j_call | v_call | cdr3_aa
TRBJ1-2 | TRBV7-8 | CASSLETGGMNYGYTF
TRBJ1-6 | TRBV7-6 | CASSLGTGFNSPLHF
TRBJ2-7 | TRBV4-1 | CASSQAKGNNEQYF
TRBJ2-7 | TRBV7-9 | CASSLVTRVRPYEQYF
TRBJ1-4 | TRBV7-2 | CASSFDRGPNEKLFF
TRBJ2-1 | TRBV6-5 | CASSLTGTGVINEQFF
TRBJ2-5 | TRBV7-2 | CASSLEASGGVTQYF
TRBJ2-1 | TRBV27 | CASSSAGTEYNEQFF
TRBJ2-5 | TRBV7-3 | CASSLYDQETQYF
TRBJ2-1 | TRBV6-5 | CASSPYTSPNEQFF
TRBJ2-7 | TRBV20-1 | CSARAQGGPGEQYF
TRBJ2-3 | TRBV24-1 | CATSDWKTSSTDTQYF
TRBJ1-1 | TRBV6-2/TRBV6-3 | CASGGRRGAFF
TRBJ2-3 | TRBV5-4 | CASIPFSGGSTDTQYF
TRBJ2-1 | TRBV15 | CATSRVTGGADEQFF
TRBJ1-5 | TRBV4-2 | CASSQDPPGVRTTPQHF
TRBJ2-2 | TRBV20-1 | CSARDPVTGGTGELFF
TRBJ1-2 | TRBV29-1 | CSVRTDNYGYTF
TRBJ1-2 | TRBV6-5 | CASSYFLQASSGGYTF
TRBJ1-6 | TRBV4-3 | CASSQEGTGDTYNSPLHF
TRBJ2-3 | TRBV7-2 | CASTPSGGWGDTQYF
NA | TRBV7-8 | CASSLGTVGLGEQYF
TRBJ1-1 | TRBV7-2 | CASSANRGGLGNTEAFF
TRBJ2-3 | TRBV10-3 | CAISDMGAIDTQYF
TRBJ2-5 | TRBV3-1 | CASRRQGPETQYF
TRBJ1-2 | TRBV12-3/TRBV12-4 | CASSLAGPSGGYTF
TRBJ2-2 | TRBV29-1 | CSVESGLAGGNTGELFF